This T cell receptor (beta chain) was documented in a study of T cell repertoires in cytomegalovirus infection. Study overall: Researchers turned to recently identified HLA-C-restricted CMV epitopes as well as well-studied HLA-B-restricted ones. It can be stated that public TCR beta signatures indicated CMV infection as well as a matching HLA type. General study findings and limits: People with CMV and the relevant HLA were identified by cumulative public TCR beta family frequency. Predominance within the ex vivo response was attributable to HLA-C-restricted CMV-specific TCR beta clonotypes.

Remarks on this clonotype: Its specificity is unknown.

MiXCR, run by TCRdb on the reads, gives a single entry per CDR3 protein. The sample lists approximately 910,000 distinct CDR3 sequences, around a third occurring once. Germline V CDR1 and CDR2: MGHRA, YSYEKL. After removal of 2 bases from V and 4 bases from J, the junction contained 7 bases not matched to a gene. The CDR3 has 15 amino acids. This chain uses TRBV4-1 with TRBJ2-5; TRBD1 matches 7 bases. The sequences come from cultured CD8+ T cells from PBMCs, collected from culture after CMV antigen stimulation. The sequence derives from a human donor in good health (CMV status not recorded). Some clones in this sample may be carry-over from other donors' samples. CDR3 sequence: CASSQFTGDGETQYF. Written as DNA, the CDR3 is TGCGCCAGCAGCCAATTTACAGGGGATGGAGAGACCCAGTACTTC.